These 20 T cell receptor beta chains share one sample of origin, sequenced in a study of regulatory T cells in long-lasting Graves disease. To make TCR beta libraries, researchers used iRepertoire HTBI primers and Arm-PCR of CDR3 regions. TCRdb re-analysed the multiplex PCR reads in MiXCR, keeping a single row per CDR3 protein. The profile covers around 500,000 distinct CDR3 sequences, with 20% to 25% appearing a single time and over 7.5% taken by the ten largest. Time point given: persistent/refractory GD, antithyroid drugs over 5 years with positive TRAb. The TCR library used RNA extracted from PBMCs. This specimen was peripheral blood mononuclear cells (PBMCs), taken when the disease was refractory, from a patient treated with antithyroid drugs. Receptors were obtained from a female donor with Graves disease.

The chain carries TRBV20-1 and TRBJ1-5, with 10 bases identical to TRBD1. The ends lost 6 bases at V and 6 bases at J; junction bases unmatched: 11. This CDR3 spans 15 amino acids. Germline lookup yields CDR1 DFQATT and CDR2 SNEGSKA (reference sequence). CDR3 protein: CSASAGTGVIQPQHF. The CDR3 bases are TGCAGTGCCTCGGCCGGGACAGGGGTGATTCAGCCCCAGCATTTT.

This CDR3 is CASSPRSPGYQETQYF. DNA of the CDR3: TGTGCCAGCAGCCCTCGAAGCCCAGGGTACCAAGAGACCCAGTACTTC. The J gene is TRBJ2-5, the V gene TRBV7-2; maybe TRBD1 (5 bases). This CDR3 region has 16 residues. Germline lookup yields CDR1 SGHTA and CDR2 FQGNSA. Trimming took 5 bases from V and 0 from J, leaving 16 bases between them.

This clonotype was seen only a few times. V and J are TRBV6-1 and TRBJ2-5; 7 bases match TRBD1. J gave up 4 bases and V 7 bases, and 6 bases lay outside the gene matches. Germline V gives CDR1 MNHNS, CDR2 SASEGT. The CDR3 runs 13 residues. The CDR3 sequence: CASKDRVGETQYF. In DNA, the CDR3 is TGTGCCAGCAAAGACAGGGTCGGAGAGACCCAGTACTTC.

This clonotype came up many times. The J gene is TRBJ1-1, the V gene TRBV28, with 8 bases fitting TRBD1. The germline V gene has CDR1 MDHEN and CDR2 SYDVKM. After removal of 6 bases from V and 2 bases from J, the junction contained 8 bases not matched to a gene. This CDR3 spans 15 amino acids. This CDR3 reads CASRTPTGVNTEAFF. CDR3 nucleotide sequence: TGTGCCAGCAGAACCCCGACAGGGGTCAACACTGAAGCTTTCTTT.

In this sample, this clonotype turned up a few times. The V and J genes are TRBV7-6 and TRBJ2-5; D might be TRBD1 or TRBD2, each matching 5 bases. The germline V and J ends were trimmed by 7 bases and 5 bases, with 23 bases remaining between them. Germline values: CDR1 SGHVS, CDR2 FNYEAQ. The CDR3 runs 16 residues. The CDR3 here is CASKSGGLSLRETQYF. The CDR3 nucleotides are TGTGCCAGCAAATCTGGGGGTTTGTCCCTCAGGGAGACCCAGTACTTC.

This clonotype was seen a handful of times. J is TRBJ2-7 and V is TRBV20-1, with D possibly matching TRBD2 (5 bases). With 4 bases removed from V and 8 bases from J, the gap between germline ends came to 18 bases. The CDR3 is made up of 13 amino acids. CDR1 and CDR2 from the germline V gene are DFQATT and SNEGSKA (reference sequence). CDR3 in DNA: TGCAGTGCTATCGACTACCGATCTGGCAAGCAGTACTTC. Translated, it gives CSAIDYRSGKQYF.

There are many counts of this clonotype. V and J are TRBV27 and TRBJ2-2, with 10 bases aligning to TRBD2. This CDR3 is built from 15 residues. CDR1 is MNHEY, CDR2 SMNVEV, per germline (reference sequence). V lost 7 bases and J lost 7; bases outside the gene matches: 9. For the CDR3, the DNA is TGTGCCAGCACCCAGCTAGCGGGAGTGGGCGGGGAGCTGTTTTTT. Translation: CASTQLAGVGGELFF.

The sample holds many counts of this clonotype. The genes are TRBV27 and TRBJ1-5; D is possibly TRBD1 (5 bases). Deletions cut 6 bases from V and 3 bases from J, with 12 bases between. The germline V gene has CDR1 MNHEY and CDR2 SMNVEV (reference sequence). The CDR3 extends over 14 amino acids. The CDR3 nucleotides read TGTGCCAGCAGCCCGGGGGGGACCAATCAGCCCCAGCATTTT. This encodes CASSPGGTNQPQHF.

This clonotype was found many times. V is TRBV13 and J is TRBJ2-7; 7 nucleotides match TRBD2. This CDR3 spans 13 amino acids. Germline loops: CDR1 PRHDT, CDR2 FYEKMQ (reference sequence). V was clipped by 6 bases and J by 7 bases; unmatched bases: 9. CDR3 DNA sequence: TGTGCCAGCAGTTTCCGGGAGGTGGGGGAGCAGTACTTC. This encodes CASSFREVGEQYF.

This clonotype was counted a few times. J is TRBJ2-7 and V is TRBV9, with a tentative D call TRBD2 (5 bases). Germline V gene sequence: CDR1 SGDLS, CDR2 YYNGEE. There are 12 residues in the CDR3. V was trimmed by 4 bases and J by 9 bases, leaving 14 bases between them. This CDR3 reads CASSPGLGRQYF. CDR3 coding DNA: TGTGCCAGCAGCCCAGGACTGGGGAGGCAGTACTTC.

In the case of this clonotype: One end of the junction does not line up with germline, which may come from a read error. J is TRBJ1-4 and V is TRBV5-1; 9 bases are shared with TRBD1. Looked up from germline, CDR1 is SGHRS and CDR2 is YFSETQ. The length of the CDR3 is 14 residues. Written as DNA, the CDR3 is TGTGCCAGCAGGCTGGGACAGGGATACGAAAAACTGTTTTTT. Translating it yields CASRLGQGYEKLFF.

This clonotype is a singleton in its sample. V gene TRBV5-1 combines with J gene TRBJ2-7; 7 nucleotides align to TRBD1. V shed 2 bases, J shed 5 bases, and the junction held 16 bases outside the gene matches. The CDR3 covers 17 residues. From germline, CDR1 is SGHRS and CDR2 YFSETQ. The CDR3 sequence is CASSFGLGDSRVHEQYF. CDR3 bases: TGCGCCAGCAGCTTCGGTTTGGGGGACAGTAGGGTCCACGAGCAGTACTTC.

This clonotype was found a few times. Here the CDR3 reads CSASGTVTAYEQYF. The DNA for the CDR3 is TGCAGCGCATCCGGGACGGTGACAGCCTACGAGCAGTACTTC. The chain combines TRBV29-1 with TRBJ2-7; D may match TRBD1 or TRBD2 (5 bases each). CDR3 length equals 14 residues. In germline, CDR1 is SQVTM, CDR2 ANQGSEA. Trimming cost V 7 bases and J 2 bases, with 18 bases left between them.

This clonotype was recorded a few times. The V call is TRBV12-3 or TRBV12-4, the J call TRBJ2-3; 11 nucleotides match TRBD2. CDR3 length: 17 residues. V trimming: 6 bases; J trimming: 4 bases; junction bases outside the gene matches: 12. DNA of the CDR3: TGTGCCAGCAGCCCGACGGTACTAGCGGGAGATCCAGATACGCAGTATTTT. Translated, it gives CASSPTVLAGDPDTQYF.

This clonotype was observed a handful of times. The V and J genes are TRBV5-5 and TRBJ1-1; D unresolved. Germline V gene lookup returns CDR1 SGHKS and CDR2 YYEKEE (reference sequence). Trimming removed 3 bases from V and 6 bases from J, with 9 bases in between. This CDR3 has 12 amino acids. The CDR3 bases are TGTGCCAGCAGCTCAGCCCTGGCTGAAGCTTTCTTT. Translated: CASSSALAEAFF.

This chain links TRBV25-1 with TRBJ2-7; TRBD2 matches at 7 bases. V gave up 6 bases and J gave up 2 bases; unmatched junction bases: 31. CDR1 is MGHDK, CDR2 SYGVNS, per germline. There are 22 residues in the CDR3. Here the CDR3 reads CASSTPPAGEGGVAGEPYEQYF. DNA of the CDR3: TGTGCCAGCAGCACCCCCCCAGCCGGGGAAGGAGGGGTAGCGGGCGAACCCTACGAGCAGTACTTC.

This clonotype was recorded many times. The chain couples TRBV28 to TRBJ2-7; 7 bases are shared with TRBD1. The CDR3 is 15 amino acids. Germline values: CDR1 MDHEN, CDR2 SYDVKM. The V segment lost 1 base and the J segment 4 bases; nucleotides outside the gene matches: 7. CDR3 coding DNA: TGTGCCAGCAGTTTATTGGGGACAGTCCCTTACGAGCAGTACTTC. Protein product: CASSLLGTVPYEQYF. The variable domain in full, completed from reference TRBV28 and TRBJ2-7, reads DVKVTQSSRYLVKRTGEKVFLECVQDMDHENMFWYRQDPGLGLRLIYFSYDVKMKEKGDIPEGYSVSREKKERFSLILESASTNQTSMYLCASSLLGTVPYEQYFGPGTRLTVT.

This chain links TRBV14 with TRBJ1-6; no clear D. CDR1 is SGHDN and CDR2 is FVKESK in the germline V gene. This CDR3 is 12 amino acids long. Trimming stripped 1 base from V and 10 bases from J, with 5 bases between. The CDR3 DNA is TGTGCCAGCAGCCAAGTTGGGTCACCCCTCCACTTT. Its translation is CASSQVGSPLHF. Based on the CDR3 plus reference TRBV14 and TRBJ1-6, the full variable domain is EAGVTQFPSHSVIEKGQTVTLRCDPISGHDNLYWYRRVMGKEIKFLLHFVKESKQDESGMPNNRFLAERTGGTYSTLKVQPAELEDSGVYFCASSQVGSPLHFGNGTRLTVT.

The chain carries TRBV6-2 or TRBV6-3 and TRBJ2-7; TRBD1 matches at 8 bases. This CDR3 is 13 amino acids long. Germline CDR1 reads MNHEY; CDR2 reads SVGEGT. Unmatched junction bases numbered 4, after V lost 6 bases and J lost 3 bases. The DNA of the CDR3 is TGTGCCAGCAGCGACAGGGGAGACTACGAGCAGTACTTC. It encodes CASSDRGDYEQYF.

Ten or more counts support this clonotype. This sequence joins TRBV28 and TRBJ2-2; 8 bases align to TRBD2. The CDR3 totals 16 residues. Germline values: CDR1 MDHEN, CDR2 SYDVKM. The ends lost 4 bases at V and 6 bases at J; junction bases unmatched: 10. The CDR3 DNA follows: TGTGCCAGCAGTTCAGCGGGAGAGGGGGACGCCGGGGAGCTGTTTTTT. Protein: CASSSAGEGDAGELFF.